The 17 T cell receptor beta chains below all came from one sample that was sequenced in a study of breast tumors, draining lymph nodes, adjacent tissues. Breast cancer patients provided tissue from their axillary draining lymph nodes. TCRdb independently ran MiXCR on the multiplex PCR reads; one entry per CDR3 protein. The data show about 230,000 distinct CDR3 sequences, 32% seen once. Sequencing used axillary lymph node tissue. Receptors were obtained from a female donor with breast cancer. Some clones in this sample may be carry-over from other donors' samples.

This clonotype was observed many times. The gene calls are TRBV12-3 or TRBV12-4 and TRBJ2-5, with 9 bases aligning to TRBD1. Unmatched junction bases numbered 10, after V lost 7 bases and J lost 4 bases. This CDR3 spans 15 amino acids. The DNA for the CDR3 is TGTGCCAGCAACCAGGGACAGGGAAGGCGAGAGACCCAGTACTTC. Protein product: CASNQGQGRRETQYF.

This chain uses TRBV12-3 or TRBV12-4 with TRBJ1-6, with 7 bases matching TRBD1. The length of the CDR3 is 18 residues. V gave up 6 bases and J gave up 9 bases; unmatched junction bases: 20. Written as DNA, the CDR3 is TGTGCCAGCAGCCCGTACCCCGGCAGGGGGTCATACAGTTCACCCCTCCACTTT. Its protein is CASSPYPGRGSYSSPLHF.

This clonotype was recorded at least ten times. The DNA of the CDR3 is TGTGCCAGCAGCTGGGACAGGAACTACGAGCAGTACTTC. Amino acids: CASSWDRNYEQYF. This chain links TRBV7-2 with TRBJ2-7; TRBD1 aligns across 8 bases. This CDR3 is 13 amino acids long. Germline values: CDR1 SGHTA, CDR2 FQGNSA. The ends lost 4 bases at V and 3 bases at J; junction bases unmatched: 2.

This clonotype was recorded many times. CDR3 sequence (DNA): TGCAGTGCCCCGGGGGGTCGGAGCAGGTGCAATGAGCAGTTCTTC. Translated, it gives CSAPGGRSRCNEQFF. The chain combines TRBV20-1 with TRBJ2-1; 7 bases map to TRBD2. V shed 6 bases and J 6 bases; nucleotides not matched to a gene: 14. CDR1 DFQATT and CDR2 SNEGSKA come from the germline V gene (reference sequence). This CDR3 has 15 residues.

This clonotype appeared many times. The chain is built from TRBV5-1 and TRBJ1-5, with no clear D. Germline V gene lookup returns CDR1 SGHRS and CDR2 YFSETQ. V lost 0 bases and J 7 bases, leaving 11 bases between the germline ends. This CDR3 has 14 residues. The CDR3 nucleotides read TGCGCCAGCAGCTTGGGCGAAGGCGGGCAGCCCCAGCATTTT. Translation gives CASSLGEGGQPQHF.

This clonotype was counted a few times. It may be a read error: a sequence one base away is much more abundant. V gene TRBV5-6 combines with J gene TRBJ2-7, with TRBD2 matching over 8 bases. The V gene's germline CDR1 is SGHDT and CDR2 YYEEEE. This CDR3 is built from 17 residues. Trimming cost V 2 bases and J 5 bases; bases outside gene matches: 15. The CDR3 nucleotides read TGTGCCAGCAGCTTTATAAGTCCCGGGAGGGAATCCCACGAGCAGTACTTC. This translates into CASSFISPGRESHEQYF.

J is TRBJ2-1 and V is TRBV20-1, with 7 bases fitting TRBD1. Germline assignment: CDR1 DFQATT and CDR2 SNEGSKA (reference sequence). Trimming removed 1 base from V and 3 bases from J; junction bases left unmatched: 9. The CDR3 contains 16 residues. The DNA of the CDR3 is TGCAGTGCTAGAGGGGGTGCAACAGGGGACTACAATGAGCAGTTCTTC. Translating gives CSARGGATGDYNEQFF.

This clonotype was picked up many times. The rearrangement uses TRBV15 and TRBJ2-7, with D possibly being TRBD2 (5 bases). CDR3 length equals 11 residues. V was clipped by 8 bases and J by 0 bases, with 5 bases between them. Looked up from germline, CDR1 is LNHNV and CDR2 is YYDKDF (reference sequence). CDR3 loop: CATRDSYEQYF. The CDR3 region has the DNA TGTGCCACCCGGGACTCCTACGAGCAGTACTTC. Full variable domain (rest looked up from reference TRBV15 and TRBJ2-7): DAMVIQNPRYQVTQFGKPVTLSCSQTLNHNVMYWYQQKSSQAPKLLFHYYDKDFNNEADTPDNFQSRRPNTSFCFLDIRSPGLGDTAMYLCATRDSYEQYFGPGTRLTVT.

As concerns this clonotype: Given the absence of the conserved phenylalanine or tryptophan at the CDR3 end, a read error is likely. The chain has TRBV15 and TRBJ1-2, with 9 bases identical to TRBD1. The CDR3 has 16 residues. Germline V gene lookup returns CDR1 LNHNV and CDR2 YYDKDF (reference sequence). CDR3 DNA: TGTGCCACCAGGAGAGCGATTGGGGACAGGGTCTATGGCTACACCTGC. The encoded protein is CATRRAIGDRVYGYTC.

For this clonotype: This may come from a read error, since a much larger clone is one base off. The V gene is TRBV6-2 or TRBV6-3, the J gene TRBJ2-7; TRBD2 matches at 14 bases. CDR3 length equals 17 residues. CDR1 is MNHEY, CDR2 SVGEGT, per germline. The CDR3 is CASSPLGLAGGTYERYF. The CDR3 nucleotides read TGTGCCAGCAGTCCCCTCGGACTAGCGGGAGGAACCTACGAGCGGTACTTC.

The table lists this clonotype with many counts. This chain joins TRBV6-5 and TRBJ2-1; the D call may be TRBD1 or TRBD2 (5 bases each). The V gene's germline CDR1 is MNHEY and CDR2 SVGAGI. V was trimmed by 0 bases and J by 4 bases, leaving 13 bases between them. The length of the CDR3 is 16 residues. The chain's CDR3 is CASSYSTGRRYNEQFF. The CDR3 bases are TGTGCCAGCAGTTACTCGACGGGACGCAGATACAATGAGCAGTTCTTC.

For this clonotype: The DNA is left out, because the CDR3 cannot be placed on it with certainty; the CDR3 is given as TCRdb lists it. This chain uses TRBV2 with TRBJ1-5; the table's D call, TRBD1, has no DNA check behind it. The CDR3 spans 22 residues, counting both ends. The V gene's germline CDR1 is SNHLY and CDR2 FYNNEI. The CDR3 sequence: CASSAMTGRNEKLFFGSGTQHF.

This clonotype was counted once. This sequence joins TRBV7-6 and TRBJ2-5; 8 bases fit TRBD2. Germline loops: CDR1 SGHVS, CDR2 FNYEAQ. The CDR3 is 18 amino acids. The J segment lost 6 bases and the V segment lost 1 base, leaving 16 bases of the junction unmatched. CDR3 coding DNA: TGTGCCAGCAGCTTAGGGTCGGGAGGGCCGCCCCTCCGGCAGACCCAGTACTTC. It encodes CASSLGSGGPPLRQTQYF.

This clonotype occurred many times. This rearrangement joins TRBV20-1 to TRBJ1-4; a weak D match, TRBD1 (6 bases). CDR1 is DFQATT and CDR2 is SNEGSKA in the germline V gene (reference sequence). V gave up 0 bases and J gave up 8 bases, with 13 bases separating them. The CDR3 spans 14 residues. The DNA of the CDR3 is TGCAGTGCTAGAGATAGGGGGGCTGGGGAAAAACTGTTTTTT. This codes for CSARDRGAGEKLFF.

This clonotype was recorded many times. This chain links TRBV20-1 with TRBJ1-2; the D is unclear. Germline CDR1 is DFQATT and CDR2 is SNEGSKA (reference sequence). The CDR3 extends over 13 amino acids. V lost 5 bases and J 7 bases, leaving 17 bases between the germline ends. CDR3 residues: CSAVDGEGGGYTF. CDR3 nucleotides: TGCAGTGCTGTAGACGGGGAGGGTGGTGGCTACACCTTC.

A word on this clonotype: The germline gene is not matched at one end of the junction; a read error may be the cause. The chain combines TRBV19 with TRBJ1-1, with 7 nucleotides matching TRBD1. Germline V CDR1 and CDR2: LNHDA, SQIVND (reference sequence). This CDR3 contains 13 residues. For the CDR3, the DNA is TGTGCCAGTAGTGATCAGGGGGTGACTGGAGCTTTCTTT. Encoded protein: CASSDQGVTGAFF.

This clonotype was seen ten or more times. The chain carries TRBV20-1 and TRBJ1-2, with 8 bases lining up with TRBD1. This CDR3 comprises 11 residues. Per the germline V gene, CDR1 is DFQATT and CDR2 is SNEGSKA (reference sequence). V was clipped by 3 bases and J by 14 bases; unmatched bases: 8. CDR3 sequence: CSASRRTGRTF. CDR3 sequence (DNA): TGCAGTGCTAGCAGGCGGACAGGGAGGACCTTC.